Sequencing of this T cell receptor (beta chain) was carried out in a study of T cell responses to AZD1222 COVID-19 vaccine. Study-level points and caveats: Vaccine-related CD4 TCRs covered spike, predominating at 160-218 and 743-854. Following two doses of AZD1222, Spike-specific TCR breadth and depth rose. Nearly half of the spike-specific TCRs reportedly recognize variant regions that carry no mutations.

Clones were sequenced by immunoSEQ multiplex PCR, and TCRdb holds only the in-frame ones, with some missing. The sample yields fewer than 200,000 clones, 88% seen once. Per germline, CDR1 SGHRS and CDR2 YFSETQ. The CDR3 loop spans 17 amino acids. V lost 4 bases and J 0 bases, leaving 16 bases between the germline ends. Regarding this clone: The target antigen is unknown.

Second doses that came at about 4 or about 12 weeks were put together. The TCR originated in an adult who received the AZD1222 COVID-19 vaccine. The material sequenced was peripheral blood, taken 28 days after the second AZD1222 dose. The chain combines TRBV5-1 with TRBJ2-2; TRBD1 is a possible D gene (6 bases). The CDR3 DNA is TGCGCCAGCAGCACAGAACCCGGGACACCGAACACCGGGGAGCTGTTTTTT. It codes for CASSTEPGTPNTGELFF.